This entry lists 4 T cell receptor beta chains sequenced from one sample in a study of blood T cell repertoires in COVID-19. Sequencing was performed with immunoSEQ multiplex PCR; in TCRdb, only in-frame clones are kept and a portion is missing. The sample carries about 77,000 clones, roughly 78% recorded once. The source material was peripheral blood. Receptor source: a woman in her sixties or seventies with acute or convalescent COVID-19.

The J gene is TRBJ1-3, the V gene TRBV2; the match to TRBD1 covers 8 bases. Germline V gives CDR1 SNHLY, CDR2 FYNNEI. There are 15 residues in the CDR3. J was trimmed by 1 base and V by 6 bases; bases with no gene match: 5. CDR3 coding DNA: TGTGCCAGCAGGCCGGGACAGGTTTCTGGAAACACCATATATTTT. Translation gives CASRPGQVSGNTIYF.

The chain uses TRBV7-9 and TRBJ2-1; D possibly corresponds to TRBD1 (6 bases). Germline lookup yields CDR1 SEHNR and CDR2 FQNEAQ (reference sequence). V lost 5 bases and J lost 0, with 17 bases in between. The length of the CDR3 is 17 residues. CDR3 amino acids: CASSPKGGVHSYNEQFF. The CDR3 nucleotides read TGTGCCAGCAGCCCCAAAGGGGGTGTTCACTCCTACAATGAGCAGTTCTTC.

In its sample, this clone was seen once. The chain has TRBV2 and TRBJ2-5, with 10 bases that match TRBD2. Germline CDR1 and CDR2: SNHLY and FYNNEI. CDR3 length: 17 residues. With V trimmed by 8 bases and J by 4 bases, 16 bases remained unmatched. CDR3: CASWIRGLAGVGETQYF. The CDR3 DNA reads TGTGCCAGCTGGATTCGCGGTCTAGCGGGGGTTGGAGAGACCCAGTACTTC.

The chain links TRBV5-4 to TRBJ2-3, with TRBD2 matching 8 bases. V dropped 0 bases and J dropped 2; count of bases not matched to a gene: 2. CDR1 and CDR2 from the germline V gene are SGHNT and YYREEE (reference sequence). The CDR3 contains 15 residues. Here the CDR3 reads CASSLGLAPTDTQYF. CDR3 sequence (DNA): TGTGCCAGCAGCTTGGGACTAGCGCCCACAGATACGCAGTATTTT.